This TCR beta chain was recorded in a study of blood T cell repertoires in COVID-19. Study at large: The origin of the acute and convalescent COVID-19 samples was the United States, Italy and Spain. PBMCs, B-cell-depleted T cells, or T cells were the source of the cDNA or gDNA that made up the material.

Germline loops: CDR1 WSHSY, CDR2 SAAADI. V lost 4 bases and J lost 4, with 10 bases in between. The CDR3 length is 13 residues. The authors' processing: For nucleated cells, counts were estimated from reference gene primer amplification. Sequencing was performed with immunoSEQ multiplex PCR; in TCRdb, only in-frame clones are kept and a portion is missing. That table gives V, J and clone size, and the DNA gave D and trimming. The sample consists of 79,000 or so clones, 87% of them appearing once. This receptor was identified in a human donor in a cohort sampled during active COVID-19. The genes are TRBV10-2 and TRBJ2-5; D unclear. The sample consisted of peripheral blood. CDR3 nucleotide sequence: TGCGCCAGCAGTGGGGCCCCTGTAGAGACCCAGTACTTC. Translating gives CASSGAPVETQYF.